The clone carrying this T cell receptor beta chain was seen a few times. Its antigen is not identified. TCRdb redid the calling of the 5' RACE reads with MiXCR, one entry per CDR3 protein. Seen here are 400,000 to 500,000 distinct CDR3 sequences, about 20% observed once, and the top ten hold 20% to 25%. This entry belongs to a study of T-cell memory formation after mild COVID-19. The wider study: In these data, TCR clusters were largely donor specific.

Study-wide results and caveats: Contracting clones from day 15 to 85 showed balanced CD4/CD8; later expanders favored CD4+. Shrinking CD4+ clones resided mostly in CM and EM, and CD8+ ones in EMRA.

CDR3 length equals 11 residues. Germline V lookup: CDR1 SQVTM, CDR2 ANQGSEA. Trimming left V 7 bases short and J 6 bases short, with 13 bases between. Sequencing input: PBMCs or a T cell subset sorted from them (not recorded which). The TCR comes from a man younger than 35 who had mild COVID-19 (a few samples of this study predate the infection). Cell type and time point are not known. The chain combines TRBV29-1 with TRBJ2-7, with unresolved D. The CDR3 reads CSGMTNFEQYF. CDR3 bases: TGCAGCGGCATGACGAATTTCGAGCAGTACTTC.